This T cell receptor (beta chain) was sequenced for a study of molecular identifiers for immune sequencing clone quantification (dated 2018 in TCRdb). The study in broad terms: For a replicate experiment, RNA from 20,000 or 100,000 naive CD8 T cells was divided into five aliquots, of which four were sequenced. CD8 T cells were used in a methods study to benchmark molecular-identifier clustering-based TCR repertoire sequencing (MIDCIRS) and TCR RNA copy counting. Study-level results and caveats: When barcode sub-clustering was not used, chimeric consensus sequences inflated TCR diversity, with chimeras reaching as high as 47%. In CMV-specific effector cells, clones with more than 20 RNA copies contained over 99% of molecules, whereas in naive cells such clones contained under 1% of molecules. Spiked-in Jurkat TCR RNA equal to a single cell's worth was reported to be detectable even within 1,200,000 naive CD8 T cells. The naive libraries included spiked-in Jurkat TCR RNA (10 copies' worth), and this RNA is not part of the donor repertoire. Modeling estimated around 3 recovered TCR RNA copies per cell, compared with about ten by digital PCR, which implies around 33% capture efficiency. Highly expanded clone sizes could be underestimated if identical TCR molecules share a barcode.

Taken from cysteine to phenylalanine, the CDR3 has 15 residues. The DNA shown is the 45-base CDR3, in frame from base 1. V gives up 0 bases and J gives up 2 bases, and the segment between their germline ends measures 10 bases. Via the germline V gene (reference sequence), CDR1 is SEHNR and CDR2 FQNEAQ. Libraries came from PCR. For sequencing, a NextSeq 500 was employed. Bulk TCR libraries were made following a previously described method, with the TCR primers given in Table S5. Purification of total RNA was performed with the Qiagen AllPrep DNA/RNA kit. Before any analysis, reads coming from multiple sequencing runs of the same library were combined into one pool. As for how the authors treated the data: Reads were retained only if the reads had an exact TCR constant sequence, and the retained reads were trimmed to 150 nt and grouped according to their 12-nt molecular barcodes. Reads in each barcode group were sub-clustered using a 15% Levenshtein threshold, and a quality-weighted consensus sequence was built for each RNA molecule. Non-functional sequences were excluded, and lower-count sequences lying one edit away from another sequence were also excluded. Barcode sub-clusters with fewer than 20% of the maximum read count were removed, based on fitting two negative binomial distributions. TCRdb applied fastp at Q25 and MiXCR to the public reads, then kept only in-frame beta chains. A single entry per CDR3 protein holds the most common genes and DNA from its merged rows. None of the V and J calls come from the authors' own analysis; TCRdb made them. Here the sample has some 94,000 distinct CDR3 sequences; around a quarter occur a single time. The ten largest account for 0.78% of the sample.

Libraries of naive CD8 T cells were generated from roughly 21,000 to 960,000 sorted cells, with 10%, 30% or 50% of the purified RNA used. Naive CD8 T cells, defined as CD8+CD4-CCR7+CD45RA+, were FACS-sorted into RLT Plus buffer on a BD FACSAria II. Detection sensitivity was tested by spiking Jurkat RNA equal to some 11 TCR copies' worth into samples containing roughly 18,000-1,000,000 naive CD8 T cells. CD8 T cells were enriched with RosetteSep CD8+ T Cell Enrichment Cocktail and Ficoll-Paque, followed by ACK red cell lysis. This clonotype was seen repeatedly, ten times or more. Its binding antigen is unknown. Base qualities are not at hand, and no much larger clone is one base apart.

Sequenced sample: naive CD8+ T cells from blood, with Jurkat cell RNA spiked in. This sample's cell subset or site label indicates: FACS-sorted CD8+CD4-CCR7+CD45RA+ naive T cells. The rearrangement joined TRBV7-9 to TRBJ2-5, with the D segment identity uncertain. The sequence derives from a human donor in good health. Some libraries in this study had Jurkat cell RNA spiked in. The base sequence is TGTGCCAGCAGCTTAGCGGTAGGGCTGCAAGAGACCCAGTACTTC. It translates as CASSLAVGLQETQYF.